This record concerns one T cell receptor (beta chain) sequence. The record originates from a study of blood T cell repertoires in COVID-19. CDR3 length equals 14 residues. Germline values: CDR1 SNHLY, CDR2 FYNNEI. V lost 4 bases, J lost 3 bases, and 6 bases stayed unmatched. Measured with immunoSEQ multiplex PCR; TCRdb has only the in-frame clones, and not every one. This table holds under 250,000 clones, around 82% found once. The sequence came from a woman of 80 years or more with acute or convalescent COVID-19. The V call is TRBV2, the J call TRBJ2-7; 7 positions match TRBD2. Sequencing was carried out using peripheral blood. CDR3 sequence reads: CASSGSGASYEQYF. CDR3 DNA: TGTGCCAGCAGTGGAAGCGGGGCGAGCTACGAGCAGTACTTC.